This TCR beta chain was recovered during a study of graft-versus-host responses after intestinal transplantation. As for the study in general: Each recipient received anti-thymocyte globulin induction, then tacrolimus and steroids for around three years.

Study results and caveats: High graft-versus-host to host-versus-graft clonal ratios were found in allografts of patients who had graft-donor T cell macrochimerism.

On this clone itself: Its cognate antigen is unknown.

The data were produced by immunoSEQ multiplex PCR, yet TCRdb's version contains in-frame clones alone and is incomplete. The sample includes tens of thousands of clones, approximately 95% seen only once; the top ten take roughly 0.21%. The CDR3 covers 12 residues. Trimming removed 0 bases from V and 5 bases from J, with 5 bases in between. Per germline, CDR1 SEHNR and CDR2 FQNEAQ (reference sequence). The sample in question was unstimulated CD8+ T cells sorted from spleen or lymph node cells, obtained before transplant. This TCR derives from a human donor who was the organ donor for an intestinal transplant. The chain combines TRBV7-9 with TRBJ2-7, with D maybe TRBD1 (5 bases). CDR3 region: CASSLARDEQYF. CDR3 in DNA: TGTGCCAGCAGCTTAGCCAGGGACGAGCAGTACTTC.